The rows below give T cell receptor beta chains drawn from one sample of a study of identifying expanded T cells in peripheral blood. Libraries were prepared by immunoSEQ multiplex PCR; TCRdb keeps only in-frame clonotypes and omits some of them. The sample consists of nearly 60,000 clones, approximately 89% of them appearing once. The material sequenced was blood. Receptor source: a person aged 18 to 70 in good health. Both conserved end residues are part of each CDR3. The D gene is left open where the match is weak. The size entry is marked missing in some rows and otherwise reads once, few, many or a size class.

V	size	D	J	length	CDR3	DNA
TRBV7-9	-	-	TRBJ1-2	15	CASSLTSNLQFGYTF	TGTGCCAGCAGCTTAACCTCAAATTTGCAATTTGGCTACACCTTC
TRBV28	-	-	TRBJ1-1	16	CASSSTLADRNTEAFF	TGTGCCAGCAGTTCTACCCTCGCCGACAGAAACACTGAAGCTTTCTTT
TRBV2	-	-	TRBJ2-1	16	CASRGAGRGPYNEQFF	TGTGCCAGCAGAGGGGCGGGTAGAGGCCCCTACAATGAGCAGTTCTTC
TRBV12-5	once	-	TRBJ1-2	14	CASGLVRGVDGYTF	TGTGCTAGTGGTTTGGTACGGGGAGTGGATGGCTACACCTTC
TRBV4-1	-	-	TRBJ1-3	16	CASSQVAGQLGNTIYF	TGCGCCAGCAGCCAAGTTGCCGGACAGCTAGGAAACACCATATATTTT
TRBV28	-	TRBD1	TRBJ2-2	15	CASSWDRGNTGELFF	TGTGCCAGCAGTTGGGACAGGGGGAACACCGGGGAGCTGTTTTTT
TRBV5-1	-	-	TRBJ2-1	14	CASSLEVLSNEQFF	TGCGCCAGCAGCTTGGAGGTTCTTAGCAATGAGCAGTTCTTC
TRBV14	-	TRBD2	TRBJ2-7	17	CASSRNPTSGGVYEQYF	TGTGCCAGCAGCCGGAACCCGACTAGCGGGGGGGTCTACGAGCAGTACTTC
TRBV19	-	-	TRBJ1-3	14	CASSAGARGNTIYF	TGTGCCAGTAGTGCCGGGGCTAGAGGAAACACCATATATTTT
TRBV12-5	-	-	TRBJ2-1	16	CASGLDPGGSYNEQFF	TGTGCTAGTGGTTTGGACCCAGGAGGGTCTTACAATGAGCAGTTCTTC
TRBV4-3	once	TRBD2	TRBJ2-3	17	CASSQDFGRGGHDTQYF	TGCGCCAGCAGCCAAGATTTCGGGCGGGGGGGCCACGATACGCAGTATTTT
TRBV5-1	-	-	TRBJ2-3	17	CASSYNPGFRVVDTQYF	TGCGCCAGCAGCTATAACCCGGGCTTCAGGGTGGTGGATACGCAGTATTTT
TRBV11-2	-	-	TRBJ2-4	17	CASSLRGDSRVGNIQYF	TGTGCCAGCAGCTTACGAGGCGACAGCCGAGTCGGAAACATTCAGTACTTC
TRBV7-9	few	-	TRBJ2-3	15	CASSLGGRNTDTQYF	TGTGCCAGCAGCTTAGGGGGGCGGAACACAGATACGCAGTATTTT
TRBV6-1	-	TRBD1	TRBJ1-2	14	CASRKTGGGYGYTF	TGTGCCAGCAGGAAGACAGGGGGAGGTTATGGCTACACCTTC
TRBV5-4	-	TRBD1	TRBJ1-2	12	CASSGQGDGYTF	TGTGCCAGCAGCGGACAGGGGGATGGCTACACCTTC
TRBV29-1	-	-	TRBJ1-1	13	CSVRWVGDTEAFF	TGCAGCGTTCGCTGGGTTGGGGACACTGAAGCTTTCTTT
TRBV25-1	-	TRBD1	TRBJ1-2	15	CASSDPGQGVGGYTF	TGTGCCAGCAGTGACCCGGGACAGGGTGTCGGGGGCTACACCTTC
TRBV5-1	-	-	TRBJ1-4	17	CASSRGELEGADEKLFF	TGCGCCAGCAGTCGCGGCGAACTGGAAGGGGCAGATGAAAAACTGTTTTTT
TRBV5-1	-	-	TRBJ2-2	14	CASSFDVVAGELFF	TGCGCCAGCAGCTTTGACGTGGTCGCCGGGGAGCTGTTTTTT
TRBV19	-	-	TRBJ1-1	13	CASTENLGTEAFF	TGTGCCAGTACCGAAAACTTGGGCACTGAAGCTTTCTTT
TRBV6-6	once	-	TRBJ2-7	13	CASSYHRDGLQYF	TGTGCCAGCAGTTACCACCGGGACGGACTACAGTACTTC
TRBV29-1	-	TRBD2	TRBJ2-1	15	CSVGRLAGGGSEQFF	TGCAGCGTTGGCCGGCTAGCGGGGGGAGGGAGTGAGCAGTTCTTC
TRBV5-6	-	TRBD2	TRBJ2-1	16	CASSPSLAGEYYEQFF	TGTGCCAGCAGCCCTTCTTTAGCGGGAGAGTATTATGAGCAGTTCTTC
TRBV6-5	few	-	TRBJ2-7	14	CASSQSQQVYEQYF	TGTGCCAGCAGCCAGTCCCAGCAGGTCTACGAGCAGTACTTC
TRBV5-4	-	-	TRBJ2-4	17	CASSKLRGPLGRDIQYF	TGTGCCAGCAGCAAGCTAAGGGGACCTTTGGGAAGGGACATTCAGTACTTC
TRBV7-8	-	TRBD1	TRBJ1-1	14	CASSLGGTGTEAFF	TGTGCCAGCAGCTTAGGCGGGACAGGCACTGAAGCTTTCTTT
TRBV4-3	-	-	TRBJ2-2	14	CASTRDMGTGELFF	TGCGCCAGCACCAGGGACATGGGCACCGGGGAGCTGTTTTTT
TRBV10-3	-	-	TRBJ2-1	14	CAISGWGSGNEQFF	TGTGCCATCAGTGGCTGGGGTAGCGGCAATGAGCAGTTCTTC
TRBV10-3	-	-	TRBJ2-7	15	CAIRGVGQIASEQYF	TGTGCCATCCGGGGGGTTGGACAGATAGCTTCCGAGCAGTACTTC
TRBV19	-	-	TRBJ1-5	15	CASSLGQSGGQPQHF	TGTGCCAGTAGTCTTGGACAGAGTGGGGGTCAGCCCCAGCATTTT
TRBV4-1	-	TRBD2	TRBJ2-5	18	CASSQELAGGLVGETQYF	TGCGCCAGCAGCCAAGAACTAGCGGGAGGGTTAGTAGGAGAGACCCAGTACTTC
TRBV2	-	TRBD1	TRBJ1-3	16	CASSLPGTASGNTIYF	TGTGCCAGCAGTCTGCCCGGGACAGCCTCTGGAAACACCATATATTTT
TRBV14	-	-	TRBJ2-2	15	CASSLRAPNTGELFF	TGTGCCAGCAGCCTCCGGGCTCCAAACACCGGGGAGCTGTTTTTT
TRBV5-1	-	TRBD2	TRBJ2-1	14	CASSLAMGGNEQFF	TGCGCCAGCAGCTTGGCTATGGGAGGGAATGAGCAGTTCTTC
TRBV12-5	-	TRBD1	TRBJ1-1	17	CASGLVGIKGAGTEAFF	TGTGCTAGTGGTTTGGTAGGTATTAAGGGGGCTGGCACTGAAGCTTTCTTT
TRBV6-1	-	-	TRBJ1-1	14	CASNLDSWNTEAFF	TGTGCCAGCAACCTCGACAGTTGGAACACTGAAGCTTTCTTT
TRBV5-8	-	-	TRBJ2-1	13	CASNKVRGDEQFF	TGTGCCAGCAACAAGGTTAGAGGAGATGAGCAGTTCTTC
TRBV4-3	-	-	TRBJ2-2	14	CASSQGMGAGELFF	TGCGCCAGCAGCCAGGGTATGGGGGCCGGGGAGCTGTTTTTT
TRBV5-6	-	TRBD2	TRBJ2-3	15	CASSAGTSGADTQYF	TGTGCCAGCAGCGCCGGGACTAGCGGGGCAGATACGCAGTATTTT
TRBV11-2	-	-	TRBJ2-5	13	CASSLERTETQYF	TGTGCCAGCAGCCTAGAACGGACAGAGACCCAGTACTTC
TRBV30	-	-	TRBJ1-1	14	CAWSVDSRNTEAFF	TGTGCCTGGAGTGTAGATAGTAGAAACACTGAAGCTTTCTTT
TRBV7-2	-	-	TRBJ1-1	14	CASSLDTRSTEAFF	TGTGCCAGCAGCTTAGATACAAGAAGCACTGAAGCTTTCTTT
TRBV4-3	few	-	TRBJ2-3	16	CASSQGNIGPTDTQYF	TGCGCCAGCAGCCAAGGCAATATAGGGCCCACAGATACGCAGTATTTT
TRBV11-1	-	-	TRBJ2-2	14	CASSLAGMSGELFF	TGTGCCAGCAGCTTAGCCGGAATGTCCGGGGAGCTGTTTTTT
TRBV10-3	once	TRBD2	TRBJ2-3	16	CAISEREAVLIDTQYF	TGTGCCATCAGTGAGCGGGAGGCTGTCCTCATAGATACGCAGTATTTT
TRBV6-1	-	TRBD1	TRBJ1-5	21	CASSEVNGWGQGAYSNQPQHF	TGTGCCAGCAGTGAAGTTAATGGGTGGGGACAGGGGGCATATAGCAATCAGCCCCAGCATTTT
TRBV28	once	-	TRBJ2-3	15	CASSFGTGFTDTQYF	TGTGCCAGCAGTTTCGGGACTGGGTTCACAGATACGCAGTATTTT
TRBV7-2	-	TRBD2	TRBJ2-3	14	CASSFLRGADTQYF	TGTGCCAGCAGCTTTTTACGGGGGGCAGATACGCAGTATTTT
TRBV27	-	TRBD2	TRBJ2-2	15	CASSPQLAVTGELFF	TGTGCCAGCAGCCCCCAACTAGCGGTTACCGGGGAGCTGTTTTTT
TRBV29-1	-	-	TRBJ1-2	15	CSVFLSRDALYGYTF	TGCAGCGTTTTTCTCTCCAGGGACGCTCTCTATGGCTACACCTTC
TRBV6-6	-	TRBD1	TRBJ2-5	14	CASSSDRAGETQYF	TGTGCCAGCAGTTCAGACAGGGCCGGGGAGACCCAGTACTTC
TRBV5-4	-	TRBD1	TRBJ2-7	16	CASSLDSPGTGSKQYF	TGTGCCAGCAGCTTGGACTCCCCCGGGACAGGCAGCAAGCAGTACTTC
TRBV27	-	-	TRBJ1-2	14	CASSSTGNNYGYTF	TGTGCCAGCAGTTCCACGGGGAATAACTATGGCTACACCTTC
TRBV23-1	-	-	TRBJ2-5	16	CASSLPRREGPNTQYF	TGCGCCAGCAGTCTGCCGCGCAGGGAAGGGCCGAATACCCAGTACTTC
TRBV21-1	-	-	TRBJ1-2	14	CASSNRGYFDGYTF	TGTGCCAGCAGCAACCGGGGGTATTTCGATGGCTACACCTTC
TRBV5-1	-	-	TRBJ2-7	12	CASSSNAYEQYF	TGCGCCAGCAGCTCTAACGCCTACGAGCAGTACTTC
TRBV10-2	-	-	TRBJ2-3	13	CASSIEKSSMGYF	TGCGCCAGCAGTATAGAGAAGTCCTCAATGGGGTATTTT
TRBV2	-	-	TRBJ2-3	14	CASSKDLATDTQYF	TGTGCCAGCAGTAAGGATCTGGCCACAGATACGCAGTATTTT
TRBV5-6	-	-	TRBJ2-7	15	CASSLAPSDSYEQYF	TGTGCCAGCAGCTTGGCCCCTAGCGACTCCTACGAGCAGTACTTC